These 18 T cell receptor beta chains share one sample of origin, sequenced in a study of T-cell memory formation after mild COVID-19. TCRdb independently ran MiXCR on the 5' RACE reads; one entry per CDR3 protein. This sample carries about 130,000 distinct CDR3 sequences, 5% to 6.5% of them seen once, and the ten largest clones take approximately 2%. Material: PBMCs or a T cell subset sorted from them (not recorded which). These receptors came from an adult woman who had mild COVID-19 (a few samples of this study predate the infection). Cell type and time point are not known.

This clonotype came up a few times. The conserved phenylalanine or tryptophan normally closing the CDR3 is absent here, so this likely arose from a read error. No DNA is shown, since the ends of the CDR3 on it are uncertain; the CDR3 is the one TCRdb lists. The V call is TRBV11-2, the J call TRBJ1-1. Germline V gene sequence: CDR1 SGHAT, CDR2 FQNNGV. With termini counted, the CDR3 has 15 amino acids. CDR3 protein: CASSFGGFFGPSPTL.

This clonotype was counted ten times or more. The chain joins TRBV12-3 or TRBV12-4 to TRBJ1-2; perhaps TRBD1 as D (5 bases). CDR3 length: 14 residues. V lost 2 bases, J lost 2 bases, and 9 bases lay in between. The CDR3 nucleotides are TGTGCCAGCAGTTTACGGGGCGCGAACTATGGCTACACCTTC. Encoded protein: CASSLRGANYGYTF.

The chain links TRBV12-3 or TRBV12-4 to TRBJ1-4; 8 bases map to TRBD1. The CDR3 spans 12 residues. V shed 3 bases, J shed 11 bases, and the junction held 2 bases outside the gene matches. The CDR3 DNA reads as TGTGCCAGCAGTTTTACAGGGGGGAAACTGTTTTTT. It yields the protein CASSFTGGKLFF.

Many counts were recorded for this clonotype. The V gene is TRBV12-3 or TRBV12-4, the J gene TRBJ2-1; D unclear. This CDR3 comprises 15 residues. CDR3 sequence: CATVIWPAFNNEQFF. The CDR3 nucleotides read TGTGCTACAGTCATATGGCCAGCCTTTAACAATGAGCAGTTCTTC.

The rearrangement links TRBV7-2 to TRBJ2-7; D is perhaps TRBD1 (5 bases). V lost 2 bases, J lost 7 bases, and 18 bases lay in between. Germline CDR1 and CDR2: SGHTA and FQGNSA. The CDR3 is 15 residues long. CDR3 sequence: CASSLRIGPSGEQYF. CDR3 sequence (DNA): TGTGCCAGCAGCTTAAGGATAGGTCCCTCAGGGGAGCAGTACTTC.

The chain combines TRBV3-1 with TRBJ2-1; D is ambiguous. This CDR3 spans 11 amino acids. Germline V gene lookup returns CDR1 LGHDT and CDR2 YNNKEL (reference sequence). V lost 1 base, J lost 9 bases, and 4 bases lay in between. The CDR3 sequence is CASSQGVEQFF. The CDR3 region has the DNA TGTGCCAGCAGCCAAGGGGTTGAGCAGTTCTTC.

The chain recombines TRBV4-1 with TRBJ1-1, with D tentatively TRBD1 (5 bases). V gave up 1 base and J gave up 1 base, with 10 bases separating them. The V gene's germline CDR1 is MGHRA and CDR2 YSYEKL. The CDR3 spans 15 residues. CDR3: CASSQVGVTNTEAFF. The CDR3 bases are TGCGCCAGCAGCCAAGTGGGGGTTACGAACACTGAAGCTTTCTTT.

This clonotype was observed a few times. The DNA for the CDR3 is TGTGCCAGCAGCGAAGCGGGAGGGGCCTCCTACGAGCAGTACTTC. Translation: CASSEAGGASYEQYF. The chain couples TRBV7-2 to TRBJ2-7, with 10 bases aligning to TRBD2. Germline values: CDR1 SGHTA, CDR2 FQGNSA. The CDR3 totals 15 residues. Trimming cost V 5 bases and J 0 bases; bases outside gene matches: 4.

This clonotype was found many times. The chain combines TRBV30 with TRBJ2-3; D may be TRBD2 (5 bases). Looked up from germline, CDR1 is GTSNPN and CDR2 is SVGIG (reference sequence). CDR3 length: 16 residues. The V gene lost 3 bases and the J gene lost 5 bases, with 21 bases spanning the gap. The CDR3 protein is CAWRKAPGYAVDTQYF. The CDR3 nucleotides are TGTGCCTGGAGAAAAGCCCCGGGATACGCTGTAGATACGCAGTATTTT.

This clonotype was observed a handful of times. This chain links TRBV6-5 with TRBJ2-3, with unresolved D. This CDR3 is built from 15 residues. V shed 0 bases and J shed 2 bases, with 9 bases lying between them. Germline CDR1 is MNHEY and CDR2 is SVGAGI. CDR3 amino acids: CASSYSGGNTDTQYF. CDR3 in DNA: TGTGCCAGCAGTTACTCGGGCGGAAACACAGATACGCAGTATTTT.

The table lists this clonotype with a few counts. The J gene is TRBJ2-1, the V gene TRBV7-2; TRBD1 or TRBD2 may be the D gene (6 bases each). Trimming pared 5 bases from V and 0 bases from J, leaving 17 bases between. The V gene's germline CDR1 is SGHTA and CDR2 FQGNSA. The CDR3 is 17 residues long. CDR3 coding DNA: TGTGCCAGCAGCCACAGAGGAGGGGGTTTCTCCTACAATGAGCAGTTCTTC. Protein: CASSHRGGGFSYNEQFF.

The sample holds a few counts of this clonotype. The chain carries TRBV12-3 or TRBV12-4 and TRBJ1-1, with D possibly TRBD1 on 5 matching bases. This CDR3 region has 14 residues. V shed 6 bases and J shed 5 bases, with 16 bases lying between them. The CDR3 sequence: CASSPLWGETEAFF. The DNA for the CDR3 is TGTGCCAGCAGCCCCCTCTGGGGGGAAACTGAAGCTTTCTTT.

This clonotype was recorded many times. The chain links TRBV3-1 to TRBJ1-1; D gene unclear. CDR3 size: 14 residues. Germline lookup yields CDR1 LGHDT and CDR2 YNNKEL (reference sequence). V lost 4 bases to trimming and J lost 10 bases, with 19 bases between them. CDR3 residues: CASSLTVEVSGAFF. DNA of the CDR3: TGTGCCAGCAGCCTGACTGTAGAGGTGAGTGGAGCTTTCTTT.

This clonotype was seen only a few times. The genes are TRBV7-2 and TRBJ2-1; 9 nucleotides match TRBD1. This CDR3 is 17 amino acids long. The junction had 8 bases not matched to a gene; V was cut back by 0 bases and J by 5 bases. Germline loops: CDR1 SGHTA, CDR2 FQGNSA. CDR3 DNA sequence: TGTGCCAGCAGCTTAGCAGCACAGGGGGCGGTCAACAATGAGCAGTTCTTC. As protein: CASSLAAQGAVNNEQFF.

This clonotype was observed at least ten times. Here the CDR3 reads CASSLARVAGGWNEQFF. CDR3 DNA: TGTGCCAGCAGCTTAGCGCGAGTAGCGGGAGGTTGGAATGAGCAGTTCTTC. The V call is TRBV7-8, the J call TRBJ2-1; 10 bases line up with TRBD2. The CDR3 runs 17 residues. J lost 7 bases, V lost 0 bases, and 9 bases had no gene match. In germline, CDR1 is SGHVS, CDR2 FQNEAQ.

This clonotype was recorded many times. This chain links TRBV18 with TRBJ2-7, with TRBD1 identical over 10 bases. The V gene's germline CDR1 is KGHSH and CDR2 LQKENI. The CDR3 spans 15 residues. The V and J ends lost 2 bases and 3 bases, in that order; junction bases with no gene match: 4. CDR3 sequence: CASSPGDRGVYEQYF. CDR3 sequence (DNA): TGTGCCAGCTCACCAGGGGACAGGGGAGTCTACGAGCAGTACTTC.

The rearrangement uses TRBV12-3 or TRBV12-4 and TRBJ1-2; TRBD1 might be the D (5 bases). Trimming removed 2 bases at V and 7 bases at J, with 11 bases between. CDR3 length: 13 amino acids. CDR3 amino acids: CASSLFQGGGYTF. The CDR3 DNA sequence: TGTGCCAGCAGTTTATTCCAGGGCGGTGGCTACACCTTC.

This clonotype was counted between two and nine times. The genes are TRBV4-1 and TRBJ2-1, with 11 bases fitting TRBD2. With 4 bases clipped from V and 6 bases from J, the junction kept 2 bases outside the gene matches. Germline V CDR1 and CDR2: MGHRA, YSYEKL. The CDR3 runs to 14 residues. The CDR3 loop is CASSLAGGGNEQFF. DNA of the CDR3: TGCGCCAGCAGCCTAGCGGGAGGGGGCAATGAGCAGTTCTTC.